What follows describes a single T cell receptor (beta chain). Its antigen is still unknown. The entry originates in a study of T cell repertoires in cytomegalovirus infection. Background on the study: Recently identified HLA-C-restricted CMV epitopes were used, and well-studied HLA-B-restricted CMV epitopes were used as well.

Germline assignment: CDR1 SGHDT and CDR2 YYEEEE. V lost 9 bases and J 8 bases, leaving 24 bases between the germline ends. The CDR3 is 15 residues long. Study-wide findings and caveats: People with CMV and the relevant HLA were identified by cumulative public TCR beta family frequency.

TCRdb re-derived calls from the reads in MiXCR, one entry per CDR3 protein. This sample yields approximately 910,000 distinct CDR3 sequences, of which less than 40% are seen a single time; about an eighth belongs to the top ten. The input for sequencing was cultured CD8+ T cells from PBMCs, taken from culture after CMV antigen stimulation. This receptor was taken from a human donor in good health (CMV status not recorded). Some clones in this sample may be carry-over from other donors' samples. This chain uses TRBV5-6 with TRBJ2-1; perhaps TRBD1 as D (6 bases). The CDR3 region is CATTTTITGNDEQFF. The CDR3 DNA follows: TGTGCCACCACCACCACAATCACAGGGAACGATGAGCAGTTCTTC.